A single sample gave rise to the 6 T cell receptor beta chains below, sequenced in a study of cytomegalovirus exposure and HLA in healthy donors. This PCR relied on a set of 60 Vbeta primers and 13 Jbeta primers. TCRdb's table, derived via immunoSEQ multiplex PCR, lists solely in-frame clones and lacks some. Of 150,000 to 200,000 clones listed, 79% were seen once; the top ten hold approximately 2.2%. The sequenced material came from PBMCs. The receptors here all came from a woman aged 50 to 65 in good health and CMV-seronegative.

The chain combines TRBV6-7 with TRBJ2-5; D might be TRBD2 (6 bases). TRBV6-7 is identified as an open reading frame with a role that is uncertain. This CDR3 region has 15 residues. Deletions cut 2 bases from V and 9 bases from J, with 19 bases between. CDR3 protein: CASSYRGTPFYAQYF. CDR3 in DNA: TGTGCCAGCAGTTACCGGGGGACCCCGTTTTACGCCCAGTACTTC.

The chain combines TRBV2 with TRBJ2-7; D is uncertain. CDR1 is SNHLY, CDR2 FYNNEI, per germline. With 5 bases removed from V and 2 bases from J, the gap between germline ends came to 10 bases. There are 13 residues in the CDR3. In DNA form, the CDR3 reads TGTGCCAGCAGTACCACAGTAACCTACGAGCAGTACTTC. This sequence encodes CASSTTVTYEQYF.

This clone was counted a few times. The gene calls are TRBV11-2 and TRBJ2-2, with 7 bases lining up with TRBD2. Trimming cost V 6 bases and J 0 bases; bases outside gene matches: 4. CDR1 and CDR2 from the germline V gene are SGHAT and FQNNGV. This CDR3 spans 15 amino acids. The CDR3 DNA reads TGTGCCAGCAGGCGACTAGCCTCGAACACCGGGGAGCTGTTTTTT. It encodes CASRRLASNTGELFF.

The V and J genes are TRBV6-1 and TRBJ2-2, with D unclear. The germline V gene encodes CDR1 MNHNS and CDR2 SASEGT. Trimming shortened V by 7 bases and J by 7 bases, and 19 bases separated the two germline ends. The CDR3 length is 15 residues. As DNA, the CDR3 is TGTGCCAGCACCTCCACGCGCCATCCCGACGGGGAGCTGTTTTTT. Translation gives CASTSTRHPDGELFF.

The chain couples TRBV4-3 to TRBJ1-1; TRBD1 agrees at 11 bases. In germline, CDR1 is LGHNA, CDR2 YSLEER. J lost 10 bases, V lost 4 bases, and 17 bases had no gene match. The CDR3 runs 17 residues. CDR3 protein: CASSPQNLGQGASGAFF. In DNA, the CDR3 is TGCGCCAGCAGCCCACAGAATCTCGGACAGGGGGCATCGGGAGCTTTCTTT.

The CDR3 sequence is CASRNDRGTDTQYF. The CDR3 region has the DNA TGTGCCAGCAGGAACGACAGGGGCACAGATACGCAGTATTTT. V usage is TRBV6-5 and J usage is TRBJ2-3; 7 nucleotides agree with TRBD1. CDR1 is MNHEY, CDR2 SVGAGI, per germline. V trimming: 6 bases; J trimming: 1 base; junction bases outside the gene matches: 4. This CDR3 has 14 amino acids.